The 16 T cell receptor beta chains below all came from one sample that was sequenced in a study of shared clonotypes between healthy human individuals. Selected positively for CCR7 and CD45RO-negative, naive CD8 cells excluded terminally differentiated effector memory CD45RA+ cells. Data came from immunoSEQ multiplex PCR; TCRdb stores just in-frame clones and leaves some out. This table has about 610,000 clones, 95% to 96% appearing once. Sequencing was performed on naive CD8+ T cells sorted from blood. The receptor source for this set is a young woman in good health.

This rearrangement joins TRBV5-1 to TRBJ1-1; D is possibly TRBD1 (5 bases). CDR1 is SGHRS and CDR2 is YFSETQ in the germline V gene. This CDR3 spans 16 amino acids. Between the trimmed V and J ends, which lost 4 bases and 3 bases, there was a span of 19 bases. The CDR3 nucleotides read TGCGCCAGCAGCCCTCGTTGGCAGGGCGTATACACTGAAGCTTTCTTT. It translates to CASSPRWQGVYTEAFF. Full variable domain (missing parts from reference TRBV5-1 and TRBJ1-1): KAGVTQTPRYLIKTRGQQVTLSCSPISGHRSVSWYQQTPGQGLQFLFEYFSETQRNKGNFPGRFSGRQFSNSRSEMNVSTLELGDSALYLCASSPRWQGVYTEAFFGQGTRLTVV.

The J gene is TRBJ2-3, the V gene TRBV2, with a possible D match to TRBD2 (6 bases). The germline gives CDR1 SNHLY, CDR2 FYNNEI. The CDR3 contains 15 residues. Trimming took 2 bases from V and 5 from J, leaving 14 bases between them. This CDR3 is CASSERGRSGDTQYF. CDR3 DNA: TGTGCCAGCAGTGAACGGGGGAGAAGTGGAGATACGCAGTATTTT.

This rearrangement joins TRBV29-1 to TRBJ1-1; 9 positions agree with TRBD1. The germline V gene encodes CDR1 SQVTM and CDR2 ANQGSEA. V lost 7 bases and J lost 7; bases outside the gene matches: 10. The CDR3 has 13 residues. As DNA, the CDR3 is TGCAGCGCAACTGTACAGGGGGCGTATGAAGCTTTCTTT. Protein: CSATVQGAYEAFF.

This chain uses TRBV5-1 with TRBJ2-1, with 7 bases aligning to TRBD2. V shed 0 bases and J 4 bases; nucleotides not matched to a gene: 4. The CDR3 is made up of 15 amino acids. Germline lookup yields CDR1 SGHRS and CDR2 YFSETQ. The CDR3: CASSLASGVYNEQFF. The CDR3 nucleotides are TGCGCCAGCAGCTTGGCCAGCGGGGTATACAATGAGCAGTTCTTC.

This chain connects TRBV7-8 to TRBJ2-3; D is possibly TRBD1 (6 bases). Germline loops: CDR1 SGHVS, CDR2 FQNEAQ. The germline V and J ends were trimmed by 5 bases and 2 bases, with 11 bases remaining between them. The CDR3 covers 14 residues. CDR3 protein: CASSRRDNTDTQYF. In DNA, the CDR3 is TGTGCCAGCAGCCGACGGGACAACACAGATACGCAGTATTTT.

The rearrangement uses TRBV5-6 and TRBJ2-7; D uncertain. The CDR3 length is 12 residues. The germline V gene encodes CDR1 SGHDT and CDR2 YYEEEE. The germline V and J ends were trimmed by 1 base and 3 bases, with 5 bases remaining between them. DNA for the CDR3: TGTGCCAGCAGCTTGAGTGACTACGAGCAGTACTTC. Encoded protein: CASSLSDYEQYF. Combining the CDR3 with reference TRBV5-6 and TRBJ2-7 gives the whole variable domain DAGVTQSPTHLIKTRGQQVTLRCSPKSGHDTVSWYQQALGQGPQFIFQYYEEEERQRGNFPDRFSGHQFPNYSSELNVNALLLGDSALYLCASSLSDYEQYFGPGTRLTVT.

V gene TRBV9 combines with J gene TRBJ2-7; D not certain. Germline CDR1 is SGDLS and CDR2 is YYNGEE. V was shortened by 0 bases and J by 4 bases, with 11 bases between the two germline ends. This CDR3 spans 14 amino acids. The CDR3 coding sequence is TGTGCCAGCAGCGTAGGCAACCCCCCTTACGAGCAGTACTTC. Encoded protein: CASSVGNPPYEQYF.

The chain couples TRBV4-1 to TRBJ2-7; TRBD2 aligns across 9 bases. Germline V lookup: CDR1 MGHRA, CDR2 YSYEKL. The CDR3 is 16 amino acids. With 4 bases clipped from V and 5 bases from J, the junction kept 12 bases outside the gene matches. The CDR3, as DNA: TGCGCCAGCAGCCCCCAGGGTAGCGGGAGTCTCCACGAGCAGTACTTC. This translates into CASSPQGSGSLHEQYF.

The chain carries TRBV19 and TRBJ1-5; D might be TRBD1 (5 bases). The V end was cut by 1 base, the J end by 5 bases, with 6 bases between. Germline lookup yields CDR1 LNHDA and CDR2 SQIVND (reference sequence). The CDR3 covers 13 residues. CDR3 nucleotide sequence: TGTGCCAGTAGTATAGGAGGGGATCAGCCCCAGCATTTT. Translated, it gives CASSIGGDQPQHF. The full variable domain, completed using reference TRBV19 and TRBJ1-5, is DGGITQSPKYLFRKEGQNVTLSCEQNLNHDAMYWYRQDPGQGLRLIYYSQIVNDFQKGDIAEGYSVSREKKESFPLTVTSAQKNPTAFYLCASSIGGDQPQHFGDGTRLSIL.

The chain joins TRBV7-9 to TRBJ2-7; D not certain. The germline V gene encodes CDR1 SEHNR and CDR2 FQNEAQ (reference sequence). V shed 8 bases and J shed 4 bases, with 9 bases lying between them. The CDR3 loop spans 11 amino acids. CDR3 DNA: TGTGCCAGCGCTCCCGATTACGAGCAGTACTTC. It is translated as CASAPDYEQYF. Using reference TRBV7-9 and TRBJ2-7 for the parts outside the CDR3, the full variable domain is DTGVSQNPRHKITKRGQNVTFRCDPISEHNRLYWYRQTLGQGPEFLTYFQNEAQLEKSRLLSDRFSAERPKGSFSTLEIQRTEQGDSAMYLCASAPDYEQYFGPGTRLTVT.

A few counts support this clone. J is TRBJ2-2 and V is TRBV4-2; 7 bases fit TRBD2. CDR3 length: 14 residues. After removal of 5 bases from V and 2 bases from J, the junction contained 2 bases not matched to a gene. Germline V gives CDR1 LGHNA, CDR2 YNFKEQ. CDR3: CASSAGLNTGELFF. In nucleotides, the CDR3 is TGTGCCAGCAGCGCGGGACTAAACACCGGGGAGCTGTTTTTT.

The rearrangement joins TRBV29-1 to TRBJ2-7; 7 bases are a match to TRBD1. Germline CDR1 and CDR2: SQVTM and ANQGSEA. The junction had 6 bases not matched to a gene; V was cut back by 7 bases and J by 3 bases. The CDR3 is 12 residues long. CDR3 nucleotides: TGCAGCGCAAGGGGACAGCACTACGAGCAGTACTTC. This gives the protein CSARGQHYEQYF.

The chain recombines TRBV5-1 with TRBJ2-3, with D hard to call. Germline CDR1 SGHRS, CDR2 YFSETQ. Between the trimmed V and J ends, which lost 2 bases and 2 bases, there was a span of 21 bases. The CDR3 totals 18 residues. CDR3 sequence: CASSFRRRNSALTDTQYF. The CDR3 nucleotides are TGCGCCAGCAGCTTCCGGAGACGCAACTCGGCTCTCACAGATACGCAGTATTTT.

This clone was detected only once. This chain connects TRBV27 to TRBJ2-7; D is unclear. With 6 bases removed from V and 5 bases from J, the gap between germline ends came to 14 bases. The CDR3 is 13 residues long. CDR1 and CDR2 from the germline V gene are MNHEY and SMNVEV (reference sequence). The CDR3 protein is CASRSQAIDEQYF. The CDR3 DNA follows: TGTGCCAGCAGGAGTCAGGCTATCGACGAGCAGTACTTC.

CDR3 sequence: CASSETGLSYEQYF. Written as DNA, the CDR3 is TGTGCCAGCAGCGAGACAGGGCTCTCCTACGAGCAGTACTTC. The rearrangement links TRBV28 to TRBJ2-7; 7 positions match TRBD1. Germline V gene sequence: CDR1 MDHEN, CDR2 SYDVKM. The CDR3 is 14 residues long. With V trimmed by 6 bases and J by 0 bases, 5 bases remained unmatched.

The chain recombines TRBV15 with TRBJ2-7; 7 nucleotides line up with TRBD1. Trimming took 2 bases from V and 3 from J; bases not matched to a gene: 7. This CDR3 has 15 amino acids. From germline, CDR1 is LNHNV and CDR2 YYDKDF (reference sequence). The CDR3 coding sequence is TGTGCCACCAGCAGAAGACAGGGAAGTTTCTACGAGCAGTACTTC. The encoded protein is CATSRRQGSFYEQYF. Complete variable domain (other parts from reference TRBV15 and TRBJ2-7): DAMVIQNPRYQVTQFGKPVTLSCSQTLNHNVMYWYQQKSSQAPKLLFHYYDKDFNNEADTPDNFQSRRPNTSFCFLDIRSPGLGDTAMYLCATSRRQGSFYEQYFGPGTRLTVT.